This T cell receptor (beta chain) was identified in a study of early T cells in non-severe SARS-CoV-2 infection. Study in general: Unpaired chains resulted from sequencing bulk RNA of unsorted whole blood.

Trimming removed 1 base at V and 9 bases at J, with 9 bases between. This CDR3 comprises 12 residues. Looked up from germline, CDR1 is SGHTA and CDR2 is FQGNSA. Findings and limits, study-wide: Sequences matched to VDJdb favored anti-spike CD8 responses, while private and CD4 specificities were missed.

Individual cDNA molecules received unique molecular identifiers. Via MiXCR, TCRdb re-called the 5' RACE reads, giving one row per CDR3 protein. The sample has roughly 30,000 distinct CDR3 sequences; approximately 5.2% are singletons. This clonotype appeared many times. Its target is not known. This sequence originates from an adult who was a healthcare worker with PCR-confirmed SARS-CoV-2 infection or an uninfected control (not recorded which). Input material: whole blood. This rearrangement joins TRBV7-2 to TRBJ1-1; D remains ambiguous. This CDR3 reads CASSLVMGKAFF. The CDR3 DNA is TGTGCCAGCAGCTTAGTAATGGGAAAAGCTTTCTTT.